The 2 T cell receptor beta chains reported below all come from one sample, sequenced in a study of T cell responses to AZD1222 COVID-19 vaccine. TCRdb's table, derived via immunoSEQ multiplex PCR, lists solely in-frame clones and lacks some. This sample carries 150,000 to 200,000 clones, 85% to 95% of them seen once, and the ten largest clones take over 4.5%. The sequencing here drew on peripheral blood, taken 28 days after the second AZD1222 dose. These receptor sequences come from an adult who received the AZD1222 COVID-19 vaccine.

The chain uses TRBV13 and TRBJ1-1; D might be TRBD1 (5 bases). The CDR3 totals 13 residues. V was cut by 6 bases and J by 1 base, with 9 bases left in between. Germline assignment: CDR1 PRHDT and CDR2 FYEKMQ (reference sequence). The CDR3 DNA follows: TGTGCCAGCAGAGAGGGGTGGAACACTGAAGCTTTCTTT. It encodes CASREGWNTEAFF.

Only a few counts were recorded for this clone. The chain carries TRBV30 and TRBJ2-7, with D perhaps matching TRBD1 or TRBD2 (5 bases each). Germline V CDR1 and CDR2: GTSNPN, SVGIG (reference sequence). Trimming shortened V by 4 bases and J by 5 bases, and 15 bases separated the two germline ends. The CDR3 length is 13 residues. CDR3 coding DNA: TGTGCCTGGACAAGGGACCACTCGAACGAGCAGTACTTC. It is translated as CAWTRDHSNEQYF.